Detailed here is one T cell receptor (beta chain). Germline V gene data show CDR1 as SGHDT and CDR2 as YYEEEE. With 2 bases removed from V and 6 bases from J, the gap between germline ends came to 6 bases. This CDR3 is 11 amino acids long. The method was immunoSEQ multiplex PCR; TCRdb's version includes in-frame clones alone and lacks a portion of them. The sample contains about 140,000 clones, about 82% of which appear only once. The data belong to a study of blood T cell repertoires in COVID-19. The sample comprised peripheral blood. The rearrangement joins TRBV5-6 to TRBJ2-7, with no clear D. This receptor was identified in a woman aged 60-70 years with acute or convalescent COVID-19. The CDR3 reads CASSFRGEQYF. In nucleotides, the CDR3 is TGTGCCAGCAGCTTTCGCGGCGAGCAGTACTTC.